This T cell receptor beta chain was captured by sequencing in a study of neurological immune-mediated disorders. Study-level results: For the multiple sclerosis repertoire cluster, no association with any clinical or MRI feature was found. Across subjects, no CDR3 amino acid sequence appeared in expanded clones of more than one subject, a finding that suggested private repertoires in all groups.

This clonotype was counted at least ten times. The antigen is undetermined. Trimming shortened V by 1 base and J by 2 bases, and 6 bases separated the two germline ends. Germline CDR1 SGHVS, CDR2 FNYEAQ. This CDR3 has 14 amino acids. One entry per CDR3 protein, called by TCRdb with MiXCR from the 5' RACE reads. The sample consists of more than 45,000 distinct CDR3 sequences, around 4% of them appearing once. The sequence was collected from a man aged 25-45 years with multiple sclerosis. Material: PBMCs. The chain joins TRBV7-6 to TRBJ1-5; D uncertain. In DNA, the CDR3 is TGTGCCAGCAGCTTAGGTGGAGGCAATCAGCCCCAGCATTTT. It translates to CASSLGGGNQPQHF.